This is a list of T cell receptor beta chains from one sample in a study of radiotherapy plus CTLA-4 blockade in lung cancer. Sequencing was performed with immunoSEQ multiplex PCR; in TCRdb, only in-frame clones are kept and a portion is missing. The profile shows about 72,000 clones, 78% of them singletons. Sequences were derived from peripheral blood, sampled from a patient treated with radiotherapy plus ipilimumab. The receptor set was obtained from a human donor with non-small cell lung cancer who had a complete response to radiotherapy plus ipilimumab. Each CDR3 is given with its conserved first and last residue. The order of the fields is J gene, D gene, V gene, CDR3 DNA, CDR3 protein. A D gene is named only where the DNA matches it firmly.

J gene: TRBJ2-3
D gene: TRBD2
V gene: TRBV5-8
CDR3 DNA: TGTGCCAGCAGCTTGGTTCGGGGGGGCACAGATACGCAGTATTTT
CDR3 protein: CASSLVRGGTDTQYF

J gene: TRBJ2-2
D gene: TRBD2
V gene: TRBV4-3
CDR3 DNA: TGCGCCAGCAGCCAAGCGGGACTAGATATCACCGGGGAGCTGTTTTTT
CDR3 protein: CASSQAGLDITGELFF

J gene: TRBJ2-1
D gene: -
V gene: TRBV10-1
CDR3 DNA: TGCGCCAGCAGTGATATTGGGCGGAATGAGCAGTTCTTC
CDR3 protein: CASSDIGRNEQFF

J gene: TRBJ2-2
D gene: -
V gene: TRBV10-1
CDR3 DNA: TGCGCCAGCAGACAGGGGGGGACCGGGGAGCTGTTTTTT
CDR3 protein: CASRQGGTGELFF

J gene: TRBJ1-6
D gene: TRBD1
V gene: TRBV10-2
CDR3 DNA: TGCGCCAGCAGTGATCGGGACAGTTATAATTCACCCCTCCACTTT
CDR3 protein: CASSDRDSYNSPLHF

J gene: TRBJ2-1
D gene: TRBD2
V gene: TRBV7-7
CDR3 DNA: TGTGCTAGCAGGAGAGCGGGAAGCTCCTACAATGAGCAGTTCTTC
CDR3 protein: CASRRAGSSYNEQFF

J gene: TRBJ1-6
D gene: TRBD1
V gene: TRBV5-4
CDR3 DNA: TGTGCCAGCAGCTCGGGACAGAGCCCCGGGGTTTATTCACCCCTCCACTTT
CDR3 protein: CASSSGQSPGVYSPLHF

J gene: TRBJ2-7
D gene: -
V gene: TRBV6-5
CDR3 DNA: TGTGCCAGCAGTTACTCGGCGGGAAGGGAGCAGTACTTC
CDR3 protein: CASSYSAGREQYF

J gene: TRBJ2-3
D gene: TRBD1
V gene: TRBV5-6
CDR3 DNA: TGTGCCAGCAGCTTGGCCGCGACAGGGGGTGCAGATACGCAGTATTTT
CDR3 protein: CASSLAATGGADTQYF

J gene: TRBJ2-3
D gene: TRBD2
V gene: TRBV5-1
CDR3 DNA: TGCGCCAGCAGCAGGAGCGGGGGTACAGATACGCAGTATTTT
CDR3 protein: CASSRSGGTDTQYF

J gene: TRBJ1-1
D gene: -
V gene: TRBV7-9
CDR3 DNA: TGTGCCAGCAGCCCTACCGAGGGGATGAACACTGAAGCTTTCTTT
CDR3 protein: CASSPTEGMNTEAFF